These 32 T cell receptor beta chains were sequenced from one sample in a study of blood T cell repertoires in COVID-19. Here immunoSEQ multiplex PCR was the method, and the copy in TCRdb shows in-frame clones only, minus some. The table lists 88,000 or so clones, around 75% of them singletons. Material for sequencing was peripheral blood. The receptors come from a human donor in a cohort sampled during active COVID-19.

The V gene is TRBV5-1, the J gene TRBJ1-6; 10 bases are shared with TRBD1. The CDR3 is 19 amino acids. Germline assignment: CDR1 SGHRS and CDR2 YFSETQ. After removal of 2 bases from V and 5 bases from J, the junction contained 13 bases not matched to a gene. The CDR3 reads CASSLGYSGQGVDNSPLHF. CDR3 nucleotide sequence: TGCGCCAGCAGCTTAGGGTACAGCGGACAGGGGGTGGATAATTCACCCCTCCACTTT.

V usage is TRBV5-5 and J usage is TRBJ2-1; 10 nucleotides agree with TRBD2. Per the germline V gene, CDR1 is SGHKS and CDR2 is YYEKEE (reference sequence). The CDR3 extends over 16 amino acids. The V segment lost 1 base and the J segment 9 bases; nucleotides outside the gene matches: 10. The chain's CDR3 is CASSLRRSGRASEQFF. Written as DNA, the CDR3 is TGTGCCAGCAGCTTGCGACGGAGCGGGAGGGCCAGTGAGCAGTTCTTC.

The chain links TRBV19 to TRBJ2-7, with D possibly TRBD2 on 5 matching bases. CDR1 LNHDA and CDR2 SQIVND come from the germline V gene (reference sequence). Trimming pared 1 base from V and 2 bases from J, leaving 9 bases between. The CDR3 consists of 14 residues. The DNA of the CDR3 is TGTGCCAGTAGTATAGGGACTTCTACCTACGAGCAGTACTTC. This translates into CASSIGTSTYEQYF.

The rearrangement joins TRBV18 to TRBJ2-2; 11 bases agree with TRBD2. Germline CDR1 KGHSH, CDR2 LQKENI. V shed 3 bases and J 3 bases; nucleotides not matched to a gene: 3. The CDR3 is 16 residues long. The CDR3 here is CASSPRLAGHTGELFF. As DNA, the CDR3 is TGTGCCAGCTCACCGCGACTAGCGGGACACACCGGGGAGCTGTTTTTT.

The rearrangement joins TRBV25-1 to TRBJ2-7; D is perhaps TRBD2 (6 bases). Germline V gene sequence: CDR1 MGHDK, CDR2 SYGVNS. The CDR3 is 13 amino acids. The V end was cut by 6 bases, the J end by 4 bases, with 13 bases between. The CDR3 sequence is CASRPGTSYEQYF. CDR3 coding DNA: TGTGCCAGCAGGCCCGGGACTTCGTACGAGCAGTACTTC.

This clone was picked up a small number of times. V and J are TRBV5-4 and TRBJ1-2; D gene unclear. The CDR3 is 17 residues long. Germline V gene sequence: CDR1 SGHNT, CDR2 YYREEE (reference sequence). V gave up 4 bases and J gave up 2 bases, with 21 bases separating them. The CDR3 nucleotides are TGTGCCAGCAGCCAGACAACTGGGTCAACCCTCAACTATGGCTACACCTTC. Its protein is CASSQTTGSTLNYGYTF.

This chain connects TRBV2 to TRBJ1-5; 8 nucleotides line up with TRBD1. The ends lost 7 bases at V and 1 base at J; junction bases unmatched: 9. The CDR3 has 16 amino acids. Germline V CDR1 and CDR2: SNHLY, FYNNEI. Here the CDR3 reads CASTPQGARSNQPQHF. The CDR3 region has the DNA TGTGCCAGCACCCCCCAGGGGGCGCGAAGCAATCAGCCCCAGCATTTT.

J is TRBJ2-2 and V is TRBV12-1; the table assigns TRBD2, which was not confirmed against the DNA. TRBV12-1 is flagged as a pseudogene. The CDR3 has 19 amino acids. The CDR3 region is CASSPQRSSGKRDTGELFF. DNA for the CDR3: TGTGCCAGCAGCCCCCAGCGGTCTAGCGGAAAAAGGGACACCGGGGAGCTGTTTTTT.

The V and J genes are TRBV5-1 and TRBJ2-2, with 7 bases fitting TRBD2. V was pared by 5 bases and J by 0 bases, with 10 bases of the junction left unmatched. This CDR3 comprises 17 residues. Germline V CDR1 and CDR2: SGHRS, YFSETQ. CDR3 DNA sequence: TGCGCCAGCAGTCATCTAGCGGACCCCGCGAACACCGGGGAGCTGTTTTTT. This translates into CASSHLADPANTGELFF.

CDR3 region: CASSANTGGADTQYF. The CDR3 DNA reads TGTGCCAGCAGCGCTAATACAGGGGGCGCAGATACGCAGTATTTT. The V call is TRBV7-9, the J call TRBJ2-3, with TRBD1 identical over 9 bases. CDR1 and CDR2 (germline): SEHNR, FQNEAQ (reference sequence). V was pared by 5 bases and J by 4 bases, with 7 bases of the junction left unmatched. This CDR3 is built from 15 residues.

This clone appeared once. The chain is built from TRBV24-1 and TRBJ1-2; no firm D call. Between the trimmed V and J ends, which lost 2 bases and 4 bases, there was a span of 19 bases. In germline, CDR1 is KGHDR, CDR2 SFDVKD. The CDR3 runs to 17 residues. CDR3 region: CATSDSRETQGRYGYTF. The CDR3 DNA sequence: TGTGCCACCAGTGATTCCCGTGAGACTCAAGGTCGCTATGGCTACACCTTC.

J is TRBJ1-2 and V is TRBV25-1; D gene unclear. Germline CDR1 reads MGHDK; CDR2 reads SYGVNS. Trimming stripped 0 bases from V and 4 bases from J, with 6 bases between. The CDR3 totals 13 residues. The CDR3 sequence is CASSEYGGYGYTF. CDR3 sequence (DNA): TGTGCCAGCAGTGAATATGGAGGCTATGGCTACACCTTC.

V usage is TRBV7-2 and J usage is TRBJ2-5; possibly TRBD1 for D (5 bases). Germline CDR1 is SGHTA and CDR2 is FQGNSA. Trimming left V 5 bases short and J 5 bases short, with 9 bases between. This CDR3 comprises 12 residues. Written as DNA, the CDR3 is TGTGCCAGCAGCCTAAACAGGGAGACCCAGTACTTC. Its protein product is CASSLNRETQYF.

This clone was seen a few times. The rearrangement joins TRBV30 to TRBJ2-1; 11 bases align to TRBD1. The CDR3 length is 15 residues. The ends lost 6 bases at V and 4 bases at J; junction bases unmatched: 8. Germline V lookup: CDR1 GTSNPN, CDR2 SVGIG (reference sequence). The CDR3 here is CACTAGDRGYNEQFF. The CDR3 DNA reads TGTGCCTGCACAGCGGGGGACAGGGGGTACAATGAGCAGTTCTTC.

The V gene is TRBV29-1, the J gene TRBJ2-7; 12 bases match TRBD1. The CDR3 totals 14 residues. Germline V gives CDR1 SQVTM, CDR2 ANQGSEA. J was trimmed by 2 bases and V by 3 bases; bases with no gene match: 2. CDR3: CSVDGTGGPYEQYF. CDR3 in DNA: TGCAGCGTTGACGGGACAGGGGGCCCCTACGAGCAGTACTTC.

This chain joins TRBV4-2 and TRBJ2-1; 11 bases match TRBD2. Trimming cost V 5 bases and J 7 bases; bases outside gene matches: 7. The CDR3 covers 15 residues. Germline V lookup: CDR1 LGHNA, CDR2 YNFKEQ. CDR3 region: CASSKTGLAANEQFF. In DNA form, the CDR3 reads TGTGCCAGCAGCAAGACGGGACTAGCGGCTAATGAGCAGTTCTTC.

In this sample, this clone turned up a few times. V and J are TRBV10-2 and TRBJ1-5; 7 bases agree with TRBD1. Germline V gene lookup returns CDR1 WSHSY and CDR2 SAAADI. The V segment lost 7 bases and the J segment 4 bases; nucleotides outside the gene matches: 7. CDR3 length equals 14 residues. The DNA of the CDR3 is TGCGCCAGCACCCGGGACAGCAGAAATCAGCCCCAGCATTTT. This translates into CASTRDSRNQPQHF.

This clone was recorded a few times. The CDR3 loop reads CASSPSLTSGNYEQYF. CDR3 bases: TGTGCCAGCTCACCATCTTTGACTAGCGGGAACTACGAGCAGTACTTC. The rearrangement links TRBV18 to TRBJ2-7, with 11 bases identical to TRBD2. V dropped 2 bases and J dropped 3; count of bases not matched to a gene: 6. CDR1 is KGHSH, CDR2 LQKENI, per germline. CDR3 size: 16 residues. The whole variable domain, filled in from reference TRBV18 and TRBJ2-7, reads NAGVMQNPRHLVRRRGQEARLRCSPMKGHSHVYWYRQLPEEGLKFMVYLQKENIIDESGMPKERFSAEFPKEGPSILRIQQVVRGDSAAYFCASSPSLTSGNYEQYFGPGTRLTVT.

The chain carries TRBV3-1 (or the pseudogene TRBV3-2) and TRBJ1-2; the D gene is possibly TRBD1 (6 bases). Germline lookup yields CDR1 LGHDT and CDR2 YNNKEL (reference sequence). V was pared by 0 bases and J by 4 bases, with 15 bases between. The CDR3 runs 16 residues. The CDR3 spells CASSQDLAQGSYGYTF. The CDR3 DNA reads as TGTGCCAGCAGCCAAGATTTGGCCCAGGGGTCCTATGGCTACACCTTC.

This chain joins TRBV24-1 and TRBJ1-3; the D gene is possibly TRBD1 (6 bases). With 4 bases removed from V and 9 bases from J, the gap between germline ends came to 12 bases. Germline values: CDR1 KGHDR, CDR2 SFDVKD. The CDR3 is 13 amino acids. CDR3 loop: CATSDGQRSTIYF. In nucleotides, the CDR3 is TGTGCCACCAGTGACGGACAGAGGAGCACCATATATTTT.

This clone was counted only a few times. The CDR3 here is CSASDRGLYGYTF. The CDR3 DNA follows: TGCAGTGCTAGTGACAGGGGTCTCTATGGCTACACCTTC. V and J are TRBV20-1 and TRBJ1-2, with 8 nucleotides matching TRBD1. This CDR3 region has 13 residues. Germline V gene sequence: CDR1 DFQATT, CDR2 SNEGSKA (reference sequence). With V trimmed by 3 bases and J by 4 bases, 4 bases remained unmatched.

V usage is TRBV6-1 and J usage is TRBJ2-7, with D perhaps TRBD2 (6 bases). Germline values: CDR1 MNHNS, CDR2 SASEGT. The CDR3 is 17 amino acids. V lost 1 base to trimming and J lost 4 bases, with 20 bases between them. CDR3 nucleotides: TGTGCCAGCAGTGAAGTGCTAGCGTTAGTTGGGAAATACGAGCAGTACTTC. Its translation is CASSEVLALVGKYEQYF.

In its sample, this clone was seen a few times. The chain has TRBV29-1 and TRBJ2-2, with 14 bases that match TRBD2. CDR3 size: 16 residues. V shed 3 bases and J 5 bases; nucleotides not matched to a gene: 5. In germline, CDR1 is SQVTM, CDR2 ANQGSEA. The CDR3 nucleotides are TGCAGCGTTGATGGACTAGCGGGAGGTGGGACCGGGGAGCTGTTTTTT. Protein: CSVDGLAGGGTGELFF.

This clone was observed a single time. The chain couples TRBV7-8 to TRBJ2-2, with a possible D match to TRBD2 (6 bases). V dropped 5 bases and J dropped 5 bases, with 18 bases sitting between them. Germline CDR1 is SGHVS and CDR2 is FQNEAQ. The CDR3 has 16 residues. The CDR3 DNA follows: TGTGCCAGCAGCCCGCAAGCGGCCGGAGGGACCGGGGAGCTGTTTTTT. Translating gives CASSPQAAGGTGELFF.

The chain has TRBV3-1 (or the pseudogene TRBV3-2) and TRBJ2-3, with D hard to call. The V end lost 6 bases, the J end lost 2 bases, and 3 bases lay between the germline ends. The CDR3 has 11 residues. Germline V CDR1 and CDR2: LGHDT, YNNKEL (reference sequence). CDR3: CASSNTDTQYF. CDR3 bases: TGTGCCAGCAGTAACACAGATACGCAGTATTTT.

The V call is TRBV28, the J call TRBJ2-5; tentative D call: TRBD1 (5 bases). Germline loops: CDR1 MDHEN, CDR2 SYDVKM. V lost 2 bases to trimming and J lost 10 bases, with 17 bases between them. This CDR3 is 14 amino acids long. CDR3 sequence reads: CASSLGAGALGQYF. The CDR3 DNA follows: TGTGCCAGCAGTTTAGGGGCAGGAGCCCTGGGCCAGTACTTC.

This clone came up once. The chain combines TRBV5-1 with TRBJ2-3, with D possibly matching TRBD2 (7 bases). V lost 3 bases to trimming and J lost 5 bases, with 16 bases between them. The CDR3 has 15 residues. Germline V gives CDR1 SGHRS, CDR2 YFSETQ. Written as DNA, the CDR3 is TGCGCCAGCAGCTACAGGGAGGGGCAAGGAGATACGCAGTATTTT. Residues: CASSYREGQGDTQYF.

For this clone: A read error may be the cause here, since a much bigger clone is one base away. Other DNA sequences in the sample encode the same CDR3. The genes are TRBV5-1 and TRBJ2-7; 11 positions match TRBD2. The J segment lost 3 bases and the V segment lost 3 bases, leaving 2 bases of the junction unmatched. Per germline, CDR1 SGHRS and CDR2 YFSETQ. The length of the CDR3 is 14 residues. The CDR3 protein is CASSSGTSGYEQYF. In nucleotides, the CDR3 is TGCGCCAGCAGCTCCGGGACTAGCGGCTACGAGCAGTACTTC.

This chain connects TRBV6-6 to TRBJ2-2; 11 positions agree with TRBD1. The germline gives CDR1 MNHNY, CDR2 SVGAGI (reference sequence). Trimming took 5 bases from V and 7 from J; bases not matched to a gene: 9. The CDR3 totals 16 residues. CDR3 region: CASSPYSGTGGGELFF. The CDR3 region has the DNA TGTGCCAGCAGTCCCTACTCCGGGACAGGGGGCGGGGAGCTGTTTTTT.

The chain employs TRBV7-9 and TRBJ2-5; 8 bases match TRBD2. This CDR3 comprises 18 residues. Germline trimming cut 0 bases from V and 7 bases from J; bases unmatched to any gene: 16. The germline V gene encodes CDR1 SEHNR and CDR2 FQNEAQ (reference sequence). CDR3 DNA: TGTGCCAGCAGCTTAGCCGGAATGGCGGGAGGCCCGCGGGGGACCCAGTACTTC. Translated: CASSLAGMAGGPRGTQYF.

The chain joins TRBV27 to TRBJ2-7; 7 bases map to TRBD1. The V gene end was trimmed by 5 bases and the J gene end by 3 bases; junction bases not matched to a gene: 4. This CDR3 is 13 amino acids long. The germline V gene encodes CDR1 MNHEY and CDR2 SMNVEV (reference sequence). CDR3 nucleotide sequence: TGTGCCAGCAGTCGACAGGGATACTACGAGCAGTACTTC. Protein product: CASSRQGYYEQYF.

On this clone itself: One end of the junction varies from germline; a read error may be responsible. The genes are TRBV19 and TRBJ2-2; perhaps TRBD1 as D (5 bases). The CDR3 runs to 16 residues. Per the germline V gene, CDR1 is LNHDA and CDR2 is SQIVND (reference sequence). The CDR3 bases are TGTGCCAGTAGTATAGGGGGCAGGGTGAACGCCGGGGAGCTGTTTTTT. It yields the protein CASSIGGRVNAGELFF.